The clone carrying this T cell receptor beta chain was seen a few times. Its antigen remains unidentified. This record belongs to a study of Ad26.COV2.S vaccination and SARS-CoV-2 variants. The CDR3 contains 15 residues. V lost 5 bases to trimming and J lost 4 bases, with 18 bases between them. Per the germline V gene, CDR1 is SEHNR and CDR2 is FQNEAQ (reference sequence). The treatment: approximately 18 received Ad26.COV2.S at low or high dose, single or two shots; 5 received placebo; per-sample allocation not given. Day 63 after the first vaccine or placebo injection was the time point for sampling. In the vaccine, an Ad26 vector expressed the SARS-CoV-2 spike of the Wuhan strain. The assay was immunoSEQ multiplex PCR, and TCRdb's table has in-frame clones only and misses some. This repertoire shows hundreds of thousands of clones, approximately 83% found once; its top ten account for just under 7.5%.

Study-wide results and caveats: Once vaccination had occurred, spike-specific CD8+ and CD4+ T cell responses reportedly showed substantial breadth. Vaccine recipients showed a spike-specific TCR breadth that was higher than in placebo recipients. TCR breadth and depth estimates may have understated total T cell responses.

The sequencing used peripheral blood, collected in a trial of Ad26.COV2.S vaccine versus placebo. J is TRBJ2-7 and V is TRBV7-9; the D is unclear. The TCR was taken from a person aged 18-65 years who received the Ad26.COV2.S COVID-19 vaccine or a placebo. In DNA, the CDR3 is TGTGCCAGCAGCGACGAGGTCAATCCGTCTTACGAGCAGTACTTC. It translates to CASSDEVNPSYEQYF. Full variable domain (remainder filled in from reference TRBV7-9 and TRBJ2-7): DTGVSQNPRHKITKRGQNVTFRCDPISEHNRLYWYRQTLGQGPEFLTYFQNEAQLEKSRLLSDRFSAERPKGSFSTLEIQRTEQGDSAMYLCASSDEVNPSYEQYFGPGTRLTVT.